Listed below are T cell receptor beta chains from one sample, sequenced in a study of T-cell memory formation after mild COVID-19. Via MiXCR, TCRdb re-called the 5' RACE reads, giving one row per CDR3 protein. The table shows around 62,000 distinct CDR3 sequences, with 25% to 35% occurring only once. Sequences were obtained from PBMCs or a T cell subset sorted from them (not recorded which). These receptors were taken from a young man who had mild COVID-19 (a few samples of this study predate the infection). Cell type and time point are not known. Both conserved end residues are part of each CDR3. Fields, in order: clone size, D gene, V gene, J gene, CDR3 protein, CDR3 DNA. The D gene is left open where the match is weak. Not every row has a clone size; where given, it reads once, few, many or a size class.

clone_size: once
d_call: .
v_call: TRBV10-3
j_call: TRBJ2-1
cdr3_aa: CAISEPNEQFF
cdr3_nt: TGTGCCATCAGTGAGCCCAATGAGCAGTTCTTC

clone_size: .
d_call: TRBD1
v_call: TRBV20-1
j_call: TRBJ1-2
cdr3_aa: CSAIPVGQGASGYTF
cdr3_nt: TGCAGTGCCATACCCGTGGGACAGGGGGCGAGTGGCTACACCTTC

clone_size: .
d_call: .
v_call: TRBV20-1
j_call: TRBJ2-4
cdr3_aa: CSANTAGRIQYF
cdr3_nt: TGCAGTGCTAACACCGCGGGTCGCATTCAGTACTTC

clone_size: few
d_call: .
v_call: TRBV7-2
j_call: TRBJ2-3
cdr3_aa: CASSSGAGNGGEDTQYF
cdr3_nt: TGTGCCAGCAGCTCCGGCGCGGGGAACGGCGGGGAAGATACGCAGTATTTT

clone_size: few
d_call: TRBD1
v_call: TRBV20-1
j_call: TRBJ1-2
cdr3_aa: CSATRPGQGEAGGYTF
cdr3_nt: TGCAGTGCTACGAGACCGGGACAGGGGGAAGCGGGTGGCTACACCTTC

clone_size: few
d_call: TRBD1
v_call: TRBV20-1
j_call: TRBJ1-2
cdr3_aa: CSARVGGQGHPAPNGYTF
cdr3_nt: TGCAGTGCTAGAGTGGGGGGACAGGGGCACCCCGCCCCAAATGGCTACACCTTC

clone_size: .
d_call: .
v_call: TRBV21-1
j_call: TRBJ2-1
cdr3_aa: CASSASGRYKNNEQFF
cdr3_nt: TGTGCCAGCAGCGCCAGTGGTAGGTACAAAAACAATGAGCAGTTCTTC

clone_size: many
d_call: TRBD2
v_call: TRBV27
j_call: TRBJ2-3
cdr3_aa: CASTRGVTDTQYF
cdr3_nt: TGTGCCAGCACACGGGGGGTCACAGATACGCAGTATTTT

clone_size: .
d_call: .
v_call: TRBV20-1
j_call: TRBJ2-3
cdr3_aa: CSAREMGVAYPPSDTQYF
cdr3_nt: TGCAGTGCTAGAGAGATGGGGGTGGCTTACCCGCCGTCAGATACGCAGTATTTT

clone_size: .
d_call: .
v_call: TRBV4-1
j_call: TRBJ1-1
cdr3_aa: CASSHRGGGDTEAFF
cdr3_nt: TGCGCCAGCAGCCACAGGGGCGGGGGGGACACTGAAGCTTTCTTT

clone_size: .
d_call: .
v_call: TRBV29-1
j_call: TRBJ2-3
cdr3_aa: CSGLKDTQYF
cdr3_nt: TGCAGCGGGCTAAAAGATACGCAGTATTTT

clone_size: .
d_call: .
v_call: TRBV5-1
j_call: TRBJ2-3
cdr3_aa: CASSRGLSHTDTQYF
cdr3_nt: TGCGCCAGCAGCCGAGGTCTCAGCCACACAGATACGCAGTATTTT

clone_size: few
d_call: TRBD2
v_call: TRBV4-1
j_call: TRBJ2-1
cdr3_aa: CASSSPLAGGNEQFF
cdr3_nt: TGCGCCAGCAGCTCCCCCCTAGCGGGGGGCAATGAGCAGTTCTTC

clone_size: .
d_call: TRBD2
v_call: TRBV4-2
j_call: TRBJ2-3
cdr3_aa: CASSPAGGARDTQYF
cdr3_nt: TGTGCCAGCAGCCCCGCGGGGGGGGCTAGAGATACGCAGTATTTT

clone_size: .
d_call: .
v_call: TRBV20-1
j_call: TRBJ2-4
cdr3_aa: CSARGTVNKNIQYF
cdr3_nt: TGCAGTGCTAGGGGGACCGTTAACAAAAACATTCAGTACTTC

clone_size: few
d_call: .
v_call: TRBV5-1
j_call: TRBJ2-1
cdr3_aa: CASINTPAGSSYNEQFF
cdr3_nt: TGCGCCAGCATTAATACTCCTGCAGGGAGCTCCTACAATGAGCAGTTCTTC

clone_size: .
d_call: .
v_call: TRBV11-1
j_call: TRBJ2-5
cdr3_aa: CASSFTLPTQYF
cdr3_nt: TGTGCCAGCAGCTTTACACTCCCGACCCAGTACTTC

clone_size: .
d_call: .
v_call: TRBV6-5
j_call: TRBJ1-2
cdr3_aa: CASSYSGSAGYTF
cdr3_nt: TGTGCCAGCAGTTACTCAGGCTCCGCTGGCTACACCTTC

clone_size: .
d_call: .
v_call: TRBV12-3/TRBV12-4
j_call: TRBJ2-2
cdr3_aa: CASSPPRLNTGELFF
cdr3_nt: TGTGCCAGCAGCCCCCCCCGCTTGAACACCGGGGAGCTGTTTTTT

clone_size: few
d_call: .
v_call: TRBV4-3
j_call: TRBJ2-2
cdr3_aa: CASRRLGEGTGELFF
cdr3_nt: TGCGCCAGCAGACGCCTGGGGGAAGGGACCGGGGAGCTGTTTTTT

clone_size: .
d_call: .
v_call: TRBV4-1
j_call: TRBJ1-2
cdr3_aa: CASSQDPGGTNYGYTF
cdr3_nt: TGCGCCAGCAGCCAAGACCCCGGGGGAACGAACTATGGCTACACCTTC

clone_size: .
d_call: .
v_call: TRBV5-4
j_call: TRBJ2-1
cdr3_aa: CASSSEDNEQFF
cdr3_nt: TGTGCCAGCAGCTCCGAAGACAATGAGCAGTTCTTC

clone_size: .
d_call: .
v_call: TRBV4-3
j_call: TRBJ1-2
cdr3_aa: CASSQDKGYYGYTF
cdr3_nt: TGCGCCAGCAGCCAAGATAAGGGTTACTATGGCTACACCTTC

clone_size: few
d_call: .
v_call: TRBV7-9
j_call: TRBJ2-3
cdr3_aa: CASSPPWDGSTDTQYF
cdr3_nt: TGTGCCAGCAGCCCCCCTTGGGACGGAAGCACAGATACGCAGTATTTT

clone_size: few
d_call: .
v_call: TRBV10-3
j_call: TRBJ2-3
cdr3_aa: CAISGRILATPGDTQYF
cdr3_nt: TGTGCCATCAGTGGACGGATCTTGGCGACCCCTGGAGATACGCAGTATTTT

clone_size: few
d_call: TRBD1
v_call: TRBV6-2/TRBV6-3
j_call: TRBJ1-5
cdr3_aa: CASSSGTEGNQPQHF
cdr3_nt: TGTGCCAGCAGTTCCGGGACAGAGGGCAATCAGCCCCAGCATTTT

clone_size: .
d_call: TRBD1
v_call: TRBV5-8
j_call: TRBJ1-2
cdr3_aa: CASSLGGGSGYTF
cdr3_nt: TGTGCCAGCAGCTTGGGAGGGGGCTCCGGCTACACCTTC

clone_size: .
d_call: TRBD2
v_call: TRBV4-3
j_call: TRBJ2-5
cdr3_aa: CASSQDTGGLETQYF
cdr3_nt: TGCGCCAGCAGCCAAGATACGGGGGGGTTGGAGACCCAGTACTTC

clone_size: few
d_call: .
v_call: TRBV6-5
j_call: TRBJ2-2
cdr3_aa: CASKPSRVDTGELFF
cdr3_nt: TGTGCCAGCAAACCCTCCAGAGTGGACACCGGGGAGCTGTTTTTT

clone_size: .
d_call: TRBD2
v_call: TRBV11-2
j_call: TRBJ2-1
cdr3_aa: CASSLGRGGYNEQFF
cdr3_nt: TGTGCCAGCAGCTTAGGTCGGGGGGGATACAATGAGCAGTTCTTC

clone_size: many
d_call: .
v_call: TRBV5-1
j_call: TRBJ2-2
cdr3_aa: CASSLVPPEGANTGELFF
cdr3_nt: TGCGCCAGCAGCTTGGTGCCTCCTGAGGGGGCGAACACCGGGGAGCTGTTTTTT

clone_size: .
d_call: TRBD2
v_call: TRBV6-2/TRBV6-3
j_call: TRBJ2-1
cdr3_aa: CASQTGGDEIYSYNEQFF
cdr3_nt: TGTGCCAGCCAAACGGGAGGGGACGAAATATACTCCTACAATGAGCAGTTCTTC

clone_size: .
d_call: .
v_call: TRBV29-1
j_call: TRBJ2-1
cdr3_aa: CSVYSTGEQFF
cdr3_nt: TGCAGCGTATACTCTACGGGTGAGCAGTTCTTC

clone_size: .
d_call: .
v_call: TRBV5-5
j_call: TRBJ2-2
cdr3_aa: CASSLVGVSITGELFF
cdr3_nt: TGTGCCAGCAGCTTGGTGGGAGTGTCAATCACCGGGGAGCTGTTTTTT

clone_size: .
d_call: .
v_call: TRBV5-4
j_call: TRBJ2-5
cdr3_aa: CASSLTGETQYF
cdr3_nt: TGTGCCAGCAGCTTGACAGGAGAGACCCAGTACTTC

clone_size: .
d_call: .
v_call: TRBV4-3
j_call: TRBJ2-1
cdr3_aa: CASSPGLPYNEQFF
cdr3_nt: TGCGCCAGCAGCCCCGGCTTGCCCTACAATGAGCAGTTCTTC